These 15 T cell receptor beta chains were sequenced from one sample in a study of blood T cell repertoires in COVID-19. Here immunoSEQ multiplex PCR was the method, and the copy in TCRdb shows in-frame clones only, minus some. The table has some 180,000 clones, more than 75% seen once. Material for sequencing was peripheral blood. These TCRs come from a woman aged 40-49 years with COVID-19, enrolled during active disease.

This clone was counted many times. The chain carries TRBV7-9 and TRBJ2-7; 8 bases map to TRBD1. Germline V CDR1 and CDR2: SEHNR, FQNEAQ (reference sequence). The CDR3 runs to 14 residues. J gave up 2 bases and V 3 bases, and 3 bases lay outside the gene matches. Written as DNA, the CDR3 is TGTGCCAGCAGCTTCCGCAGGGGGCCCTACGAGCAGTACTTC. This gives the protein CASSFRRGPYEQYF.

The chain joins TRBV2 to TRBJ2-2, with TRBD1 identical over 7 bases. The germline V gene encodes CDR1 SNHLY and CDR2 FYNNEI. This CDR3 has 14 amino acids. Trimming cost V 6 bases and J 4 bases; bases outside gene matches: 5. The CDR3 reads CASRPTGVTGELFF. The CDR3 DNA reads as TGTGCCAGCAGACCTACAGGGGTCACCGGGGAGCTGTTTTTT.

The gene calls are TRBV7-9 and TRBJ2-7, with D possibly matching TRBD1 (6 bases). Between the trimmed V and J ends, which lost 3 bases and 6 bases, there was a span of 12 bases. CDR1 and CDR2 from the germline V gene are SEHNR and FQNEAQ (reference sequence). The CDR3 runs 13 residues. Here the CDR3 DNA reads TGTGCCAGCAGCTTTGAGGGGGTCGGCGAGCAGTACTTC. Its protein product is CASSFEGVGEQYF.

This chain links TRBV5-1 with TRBJ2-1, with 14 bases fitting TRBD2. Germline CDR1 is SGHRS and CDR2 is YFSETQ. J gave up 16 bases and V 0 bases, and 9 bases lay outside the gene matches. This CDR3 has 15 residues. The CDR3: CASSLGGLAGAEEFF. The DNA for the CDR3 is TGCGCCAGCAGCTTGGGGGGACTAGCGGGAGCCGAAGAATTCTTC.

The rearrangement links TRBV9 to TRBJ2-1, with 9 nucleotides matching TRBD2. The CDR3 runs to 16 residues. Losses at the gene ends were 0 bases for V and 7 bases for J; bases not matched to a gene: 8. CDR1 is SGDLS and CDR2 is YYNGEE in the germline V gene. CDR3 protein: CASSVGSAGGRNEQFF. CDR3 bases: TGTGCCAGCAGCGTAGGGTCAGCGGGGGGACGTAATGAGCAGTTCTTC.

V and J are TRBV30 and TRBJ2-3; 8 nucleotides match TRBD2. V lost 4 bases and J lost 0; bases outside the gene matches: 0. Germline CDR1 reads GTSNPN; CDR2 reads SVGIG (reference sequence). This CDR3 has 13 amino acids. This CDR3 reads CAWTSGSTDTQYF. The CDR3, as DNA: TGTGCCTGGACTAGCGGGAGCACAGATACGCAGTATTTT.

The chain combines TRBV5-1 with TRBJ2-7, with TRBD2 identical over 7 bases. Germline CDR1 and CDR2: SGHRS and YFSETQ. The V gene end was trimmed by 4 bases and the J gene end by 5 bases; junction bases not matched to a gene: 9. The CDR3 loop spans 14 amino acids. The CDR3 bases are TGCGCCAGCAGCCCCGGGGGGTCCTACGACGAGCAGTACTTC. Amino acids: CASSPGGSYDEQYF.

V gene TRBV3-1 (or the pseudogene TRBV3-2) combines with J gene TRBJ2-7; 7 nucleotides line up with TRBD1. Unmatched junction bases numbered 7, after V lost 1 base and J lost 4 bases. The CDR3 contains 15 residues. CDR1 is LGHDT and CDR2 is YNNKEL in the germline V gene (reference sequence). The CDR3 protein is CASSQVGGRAYEQYF. In DNA, the CDR3 is TGTGCCAGCAGCCAAGTAGGGGGCAGGGCGTACGAGCAGTACTTC.

This chain links TRBV19 with TRBJ2-7, with 9 bases that match TRBD2. Germline-derived CDR1 and CDR2 are LNHDA and SQIVND (reference sequence). This CDR3 region has 16 residues. V shed 7 bases, J shed 3 bases, and the junction held 13 bases outside the gene matches. CDR3 bases: TGTGCCAGTACTATCCTGGCACAGCGGGAGGTCTACGAGCAGTACTTC. Encoded protein: CASTILAQREVYEQYF.

This clone was seen a single time. The rearrangement joins TRBV5-1 to TRBJ1-1; TRBD1 is a possible D gene (6 bases). The CDR3 contains 12 residues. The germline V and J ends were trimmed by 1 base and 5 bases, with 6 bases remaining between them. Germline-derived CDR1 and CDR2 are SGHRS and YFSETQ. The CDR3 spells CASSLRGTEAFF. Written as DNA, the CDR3 is TGCGCCAGCAGCTTGAGGGGGACTGAAGCTTTCTTT.

This clone came up once. The rearrangement uses TRBV24-1 and TRBJ2-5, with 8 bases fitting TRBD1. This CDR3 has 16 residues. V was clipped by 5 bases and J by 0 bases; unmatched bases: 7. Germline CDR1 is KGHDR and CDR2 is SFDVKD. The CDR3 nucleotides are TGTGCCACCAGTGGATCGGAGGGACAGGACCAAGAGACCCAGTACTTC. Residues: CATSGSEGQDQETQYF.

This chain links TRBV6-5 with TRBJ2-3, with 8 bases aligning to TRBD1. The CDR3 is 14 amino acids. V gave up 6 bases and J gave up 2 bases; unmatched junction bases: 4. Germline CDR1 MNHEY, CDR2 SVGAGI. The CDR3 loop is CASRRQGITDTQYF. DNA for the CDR3: TGTGCCAGCAGAAGACAGGGGATCACAGATACGCAGTATTTT.

The chain carries TRBV19 and TRBJ2-2; D is undetermined. The germline gives CDR1 LNHDA, CDR2 SQIVND (reference sequence). Trimming left V 0 bases short and J 1 base short, with 9 bases between. CDR3 size: 16 residues. The CDR3 DNA reads TGTGCCAGTAGTATAGAGGGCACAATGAACACCGGGGAGCTGTTTTTT. This sequence encodes CASSIEGTMNTGELFF.

The CDR3 loop reads CASSVSGVNNQPQHF. CDR3 sequence (DNA): TGTGCCAGCAGCGTGTCGGGGGTCAACAATCAGCCCCAGCATTTT. The chain has TRBV9 and TRBJ1-5, with D possibly TRBD1 on 5 matching bases. Germline V CDR1 and CDR2: SGDLS, YYNGEE. CDR3 length: 15 residues. V lost 2 bases to trimming and J lost 3 bases, with 12 bases between them.

The rearrangement links TRBV4-3 to TRBJ2-7, with D possibly TRBD1 on 5 matching bases. This CDR3 has 15 residues. V was pared by 1 base and J by 1 base, with 11 bases between. Germline CDR1 LGHNA, CDR2 YSLEER. For the CDR3, the DNA is TGCGCCAGCAGCCAAGGAGTAAGACAGTCCTACGAGCAGTACTTC. Its translation: CASSQGVRQSYEQYF.